This T cell receptor beta chain comes out of a study of molecular identifiers for immune sequencing clone quantification. This clonotype was found many times. TCRdb called the PCR reads again in MiXCR, with one record for every CDR3 protein. The repertoire includes about 70,000 distinct CDR3 sequences, about a sixth of them detected once, and about 1.5% sits in the top ten. This TCR was sampled from a human donor in good health. Some libraries in this study had Jurkat cell RNA spiked in. Sequencing input: naive CD8+ T cells from blood, with Jurkat cell RNA spiked in. Described subset: FACS-sorted CD8+CD4-CCR7+CD45RA+ naive T cells.

Here the CDR3 reads CASSLGGFWKLFF. Here the CDR3 DNA reads TGTGCCAGCAGTCTGGGCGGCTTTTGGAAACTGTTTTTT. V gene TRBV12-3 or TRBV12-4 combines with J gene TRBJ1-4, with D hard to call. This CDR3 region has 13 residues. The V and J ends lost 5 bases and 11 bases respectively, with 15 bases between them.